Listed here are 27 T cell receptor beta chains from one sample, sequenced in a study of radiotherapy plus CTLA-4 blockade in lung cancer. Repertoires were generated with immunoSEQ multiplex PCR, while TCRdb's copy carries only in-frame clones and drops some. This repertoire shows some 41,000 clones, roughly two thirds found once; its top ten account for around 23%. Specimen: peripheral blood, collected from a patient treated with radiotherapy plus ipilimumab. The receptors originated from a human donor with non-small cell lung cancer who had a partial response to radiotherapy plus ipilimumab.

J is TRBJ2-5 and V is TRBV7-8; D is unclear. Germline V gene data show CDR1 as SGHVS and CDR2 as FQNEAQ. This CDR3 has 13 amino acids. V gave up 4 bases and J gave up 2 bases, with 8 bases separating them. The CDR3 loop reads CASSWSQQETQYF. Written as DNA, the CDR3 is TGTGCCAGCAGCTGGTCACAACAAGAGACCCAGTACTTC.

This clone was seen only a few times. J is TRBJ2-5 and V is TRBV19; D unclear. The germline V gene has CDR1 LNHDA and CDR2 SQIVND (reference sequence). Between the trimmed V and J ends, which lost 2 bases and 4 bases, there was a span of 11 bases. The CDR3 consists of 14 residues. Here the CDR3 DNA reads TGTGCCAGTAGTATATCAGCGAACTTAGAGACCCAGTACTTC. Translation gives CASSISANLETQYF.

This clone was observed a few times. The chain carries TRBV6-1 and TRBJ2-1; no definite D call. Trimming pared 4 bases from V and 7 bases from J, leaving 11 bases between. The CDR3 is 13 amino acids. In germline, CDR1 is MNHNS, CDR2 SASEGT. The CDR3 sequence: CASSVGSLNEQFF. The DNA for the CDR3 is TGTGCCAGCAGTGTGGGCAGCCTTAATGAGCAGTTCTTC.

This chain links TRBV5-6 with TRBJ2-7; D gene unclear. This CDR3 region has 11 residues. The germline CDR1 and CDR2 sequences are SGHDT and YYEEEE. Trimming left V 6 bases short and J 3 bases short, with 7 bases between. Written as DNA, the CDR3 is TGTGCCAGCATCCGACTCTACGAGCAGTACTTC. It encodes CASIRLYEQYF.

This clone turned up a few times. The CDR3 sequence is CASSQEWTGLNQPQHF. CDR3 DNA: TGCGCCAGCAGCCAAGAGTGGACAGGACTCAATCAGCCCCAGCATTTT. J is TRBJ1-5 and V is TRBV4-1; 7 bases line up with TRBD1. V was clipped by 0 bases and J by 3 bases; unmatched bases: 5. CDR1 MGHRA and CDR2 YSYEKL come from the germline V gene. The CDR3 runs 16 residues.

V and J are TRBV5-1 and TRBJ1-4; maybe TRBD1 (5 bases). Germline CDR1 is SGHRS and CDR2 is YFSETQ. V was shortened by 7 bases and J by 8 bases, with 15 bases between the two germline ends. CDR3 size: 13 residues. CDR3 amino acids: CASGRGQGEKLFF. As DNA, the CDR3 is TGCGCCAGCGGGCGGGGCCAAGGGGAAAAACTGTTTTTT.

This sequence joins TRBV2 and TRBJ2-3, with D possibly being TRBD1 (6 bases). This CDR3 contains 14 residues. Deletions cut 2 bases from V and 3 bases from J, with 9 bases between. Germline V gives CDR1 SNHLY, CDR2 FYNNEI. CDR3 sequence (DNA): TGTGCCAGCAGTGAAAACAGGGATACAGATACGCAGTATTTT. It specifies CASSENRDTDTQYF.

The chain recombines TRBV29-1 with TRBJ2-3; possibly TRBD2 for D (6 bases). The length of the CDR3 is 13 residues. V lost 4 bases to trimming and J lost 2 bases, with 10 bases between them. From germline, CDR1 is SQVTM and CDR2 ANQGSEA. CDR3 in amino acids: CSVVRGTTDTQYF. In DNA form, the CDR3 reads TGCAGCGTTGTTCGGGGGACCACAGATACGCAGTATTTT.

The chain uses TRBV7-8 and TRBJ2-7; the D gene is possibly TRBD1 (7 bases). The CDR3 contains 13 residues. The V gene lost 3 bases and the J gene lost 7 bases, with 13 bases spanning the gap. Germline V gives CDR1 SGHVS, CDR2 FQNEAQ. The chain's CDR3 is CASSFGQEGEQYF. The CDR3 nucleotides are TGTGCCAGCAGCTTCGGACAGGAGGGAGAGCAGTACTTC. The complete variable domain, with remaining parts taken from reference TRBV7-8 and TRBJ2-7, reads GAGVSQSPRYKVAKRGQDVALRCDPISGHVSLFWYQQALGQGPEFLTYFQNEAQLDKSGLPSDRFFAERPEGSVSTLKIQRTQQEDSAVYLCASSFGQEGEQYFGPGTRLTVT.

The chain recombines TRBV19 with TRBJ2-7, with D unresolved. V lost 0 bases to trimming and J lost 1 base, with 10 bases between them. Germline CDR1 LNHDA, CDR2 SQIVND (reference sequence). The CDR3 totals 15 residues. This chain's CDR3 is CASSIDHQISYEQYF. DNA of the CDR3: TGTGCCAGTAGTATAGATCATCAGATTTCCTACGAGCAGTACTTC.

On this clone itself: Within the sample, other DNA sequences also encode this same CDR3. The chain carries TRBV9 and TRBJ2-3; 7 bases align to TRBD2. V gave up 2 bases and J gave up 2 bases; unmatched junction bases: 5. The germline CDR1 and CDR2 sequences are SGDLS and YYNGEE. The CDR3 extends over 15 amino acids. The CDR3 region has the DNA TGTGCCAGCAGCGTGGGGACTACTTCCACAGATACGCAGTATTTT. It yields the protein CASSVGTTSTDTQYF. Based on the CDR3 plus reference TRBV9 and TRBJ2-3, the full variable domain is DSGVTQTPKHLITATGQRVTLRCSPRSGDLSVYWYQQSLDQGLQFLIQYYNGEERAKGNILERFSAQQFPDLHSELNLSSLELGDSALYFCASSVGTTSTDTQYFGPGTRLTVL.

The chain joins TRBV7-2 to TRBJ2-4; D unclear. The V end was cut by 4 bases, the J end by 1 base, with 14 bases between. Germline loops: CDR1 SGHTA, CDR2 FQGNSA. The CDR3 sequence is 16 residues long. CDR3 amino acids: CASSSPTLRAKNIQYF. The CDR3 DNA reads TGTGCCAGCAGCTCCCCCACCCTGAGGGCCAAAAACATTCAGTACTTC.

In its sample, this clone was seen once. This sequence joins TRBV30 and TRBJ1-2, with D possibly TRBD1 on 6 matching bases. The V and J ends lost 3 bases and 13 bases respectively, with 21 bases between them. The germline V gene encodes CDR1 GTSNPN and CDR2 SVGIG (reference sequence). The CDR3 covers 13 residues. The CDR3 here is CAWSDVGDTLPTF. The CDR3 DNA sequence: TGTGCCTGGAGCGACGTAGGGGACACCCTTCCCACCTTC.

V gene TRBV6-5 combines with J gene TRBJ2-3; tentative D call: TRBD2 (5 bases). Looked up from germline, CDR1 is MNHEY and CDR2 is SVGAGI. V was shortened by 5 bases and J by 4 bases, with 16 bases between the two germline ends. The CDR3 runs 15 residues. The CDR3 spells CASSVSAAGADTQYF. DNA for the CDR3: TGTGCCAGCAGTGTGTCTGCCGCCGGGGCAGATACGCAGTATTTT.

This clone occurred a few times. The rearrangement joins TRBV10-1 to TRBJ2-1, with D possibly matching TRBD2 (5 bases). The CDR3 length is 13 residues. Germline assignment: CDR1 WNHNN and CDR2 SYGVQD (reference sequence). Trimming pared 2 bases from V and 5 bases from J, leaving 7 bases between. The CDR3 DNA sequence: TGCGCCAGCAGTGAGACTAGGAACAATGAGCAGTTCTTC. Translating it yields CASSETRNNEQFF.

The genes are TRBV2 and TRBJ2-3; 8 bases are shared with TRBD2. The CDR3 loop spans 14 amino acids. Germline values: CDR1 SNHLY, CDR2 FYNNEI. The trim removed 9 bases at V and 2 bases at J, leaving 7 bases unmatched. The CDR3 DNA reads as TGTGCCAGAACCGGGACTAGAAACACAGATACGCAGTATTTT. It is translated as CARTGTRNTDTQYF.

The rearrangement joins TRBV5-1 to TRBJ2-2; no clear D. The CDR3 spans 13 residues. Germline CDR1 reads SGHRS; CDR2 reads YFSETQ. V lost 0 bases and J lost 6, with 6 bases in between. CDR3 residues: CASSLAQSGELFF. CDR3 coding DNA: TGCGCCAGCAGCTTGGCACAGTCCGGGGAGCTGTTTTTT.

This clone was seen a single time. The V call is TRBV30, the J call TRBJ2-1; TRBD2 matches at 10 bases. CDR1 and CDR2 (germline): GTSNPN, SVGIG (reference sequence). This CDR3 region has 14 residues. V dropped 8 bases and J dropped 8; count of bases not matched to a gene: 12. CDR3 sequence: CALSLLAGGDEQFF. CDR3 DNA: TGTGCCCTCTCTTTATTAGCGGGGGGCGATGAGCAGTTCTTC.

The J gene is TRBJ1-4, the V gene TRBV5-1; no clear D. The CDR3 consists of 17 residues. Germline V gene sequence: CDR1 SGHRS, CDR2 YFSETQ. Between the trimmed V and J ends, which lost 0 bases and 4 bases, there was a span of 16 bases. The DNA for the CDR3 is TGCGCCAGCAGCTTGGGGTCCGGGTTCGTGGGTAATGAAAAACTGTTTTTT. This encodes CASSLGSGFVGNEKLFF.

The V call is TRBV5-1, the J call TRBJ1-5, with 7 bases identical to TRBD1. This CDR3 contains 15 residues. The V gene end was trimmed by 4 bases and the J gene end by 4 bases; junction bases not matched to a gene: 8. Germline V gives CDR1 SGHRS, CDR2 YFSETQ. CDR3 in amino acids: CASSLEGQRNQPQHF. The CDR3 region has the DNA TGCGCCAGCAGCCTGGAGGGACAGAGAAATCAGCCCCAGCATTTT.

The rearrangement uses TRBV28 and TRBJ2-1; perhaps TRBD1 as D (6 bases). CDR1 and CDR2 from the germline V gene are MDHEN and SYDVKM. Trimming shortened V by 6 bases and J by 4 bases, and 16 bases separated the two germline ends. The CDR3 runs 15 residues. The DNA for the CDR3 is TGTGCCAGCAGAAGTTCAGGGGTAGGGTACAATGAGCAGTTCTTC. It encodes CASRSSGVGYNEQFF.

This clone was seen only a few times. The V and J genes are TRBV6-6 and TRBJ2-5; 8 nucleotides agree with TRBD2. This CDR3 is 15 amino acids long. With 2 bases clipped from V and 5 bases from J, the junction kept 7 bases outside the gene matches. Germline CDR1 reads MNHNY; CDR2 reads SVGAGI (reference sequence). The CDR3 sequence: CASSYQGLGAETQYF. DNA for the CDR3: TGTGCCAGCAGTTACCAGGGACTAGGTGCGGAGACCCAGTACTTC.

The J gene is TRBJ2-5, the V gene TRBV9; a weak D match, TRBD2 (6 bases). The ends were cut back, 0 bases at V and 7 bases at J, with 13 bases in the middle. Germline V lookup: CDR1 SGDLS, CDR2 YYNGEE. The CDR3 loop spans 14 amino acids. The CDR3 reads CASSVAGVGGTQYF. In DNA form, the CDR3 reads TGTGCCAGCAGCGTAGCGGGGGTCGGAGGGACCCAGTACTTC.

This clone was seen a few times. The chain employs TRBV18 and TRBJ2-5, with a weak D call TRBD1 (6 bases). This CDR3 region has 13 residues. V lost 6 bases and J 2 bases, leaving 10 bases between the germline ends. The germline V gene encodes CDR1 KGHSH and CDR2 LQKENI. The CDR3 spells CASSSGTQETQYF. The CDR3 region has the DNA TGTGCCAGCTCTTCCGGGACACAAGAGACCCAGTACTTC.

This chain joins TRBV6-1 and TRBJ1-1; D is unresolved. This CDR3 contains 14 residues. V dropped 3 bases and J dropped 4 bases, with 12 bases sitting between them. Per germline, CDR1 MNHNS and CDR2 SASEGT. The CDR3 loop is CASSEVIASTEAFF. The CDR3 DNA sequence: TGTGCCAGCAGTGAGGTCATAGCCAGCACTGAAGCTTTCTTT.

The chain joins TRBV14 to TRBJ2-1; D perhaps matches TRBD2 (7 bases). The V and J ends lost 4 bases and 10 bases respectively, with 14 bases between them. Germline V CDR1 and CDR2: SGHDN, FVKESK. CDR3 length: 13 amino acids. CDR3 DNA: TGTGCCAGCAGCCCGGCGAGGGGGGGGGAGCAGTTCTTC. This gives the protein CASSPARGGEQFF.

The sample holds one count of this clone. CDR3 sequence: CASSYGGASSYEQYF. The CDR3 DNA follows: TGTGCCAGTAGTTATGGGGGCGCTAGCTCCTACGAGCAGTACTTC. J is TRBJ2-7 and V is TRBV19, with a weak D call TRBD1 (6 bases). Germline loops: CDR1 LNHDA, CDR2 SQIVND (reference sequence). The CDR3 extends over 15 amino acids. Trimming pared 5 bases from V and 0 bases from J, leaving 14 bases between.